This T cell receptor beta chain is drawn from a study of T cell repertoires in aging, cancer and after chemotherapy. Overall study context: Six age groups, ranging from 30 or younger to 70 or older, included the donors. The full dataset contained 7 million to 9.5 million TCR reads. Study-level findings and limits: Compared with age-matched healthy donors, untreated hematological or solid cancer patients showed higher blood TCR clonality. No conclusions about immunological memory after chemotherapy can be drawn from the repertoire data.

Comment on this clonotype: What it binds is not known.

TRB rearrangements spanning V, D and J were amplified using mixed TRB-A/B primers. TCRdb fed the multiplex PCR reads into MiXCR, producing one record per CDR3 protein. The sample shows roughly 8,300 distinct CDR3 sequences, 34% of them seen only once. Peripheral blood genomic DNA, not sorted cells or RNA, was the template. The sample comprised blood. The sequence was obtained from a human donor in good health.

In DNA form, the CDR3 reads TGTGCCAGCAGTTACTCGAACATAGCAACTAATGAAAAACTGTTTTTT. It translates to CASSYSNIATNEKLFF. The V and J genes are TRBV6-5 and TRBJ1-4; D gene uncertain. The CDR3 totals 16 residues. The germline V and J ends were trimmed by 0 bases and 0 bases, with 8 bases remaining between them. CDR1 is MNHEY, CDR2 SVGAGI, per germline.